Below, 20 T cell receptor beta chains from the same sample are listed, as sequenced in a study of blood T cell repertoires in COVID-19. Only in-frame clones appear in the TCRdb table, and some are missing; sequencing was by immunoSEQ multiplex PCR. The top ten clones hold approximately 2.1% of a sample with approximately 230,000 clones, 86% of them seen once. The sample comprised peripheral blood. The receptors shown here come from a man aged 25-40 years who had recovered from COVID-19.

The V gene is TRBV18, the J gene TRBJ1-3; D gene unclear. The CDR3 sequence is 15 residues long. CDR1 is KGHSH, CDR2 LQKENI, per germline. Trimming took off 6 bases at V and 0 bases at J, with 12 bases between the two ends. DNA of the CDR3: TGTGCCAGCTCTCCGAATAGTAACTCTGGAAACACCATATATTTT. Translation: CASSPNSNSGNTIYF.

The chain joins TRBV5-4 to TRBJ2-3, with D possibly being TRBD1 (6 bases). The V and J ends lost 4 bases and 0 bases respectively, with 12 bases between them. The CDR3 spans 15 residues. Germline CDR1 reads SGHNT; CDR2 reads YYREEE (reference sequence). The CDR3 DNA reads TGTGCCAGCAGCCCACAGGGCTTAAGCACAGATACGCAGTATTTT. Translating it yields CASSPQGLSTDTQYF.

The chain carries TRBV4-1 and TRBJ2-2; TRBD1 matches at 9 bases. Trimming took 4 bases from V and 4 from J; bases not matched to a gene: 4. CDR3 size: 15 residues. Germline-derived CDR1 and CDR2 are MGHRA and YSYEKL. The CDR3 is CASSRGQGSTGELFF. For the CDR3, the DNA is TGCGCCAGCAGCCGGGGACAGGGCAGCACCGGGGAGCTGTTTTTT.

The chain carries TRBV16 and TRBJ2-1; tentative D call: TRBD2 (5 bases). V lost 1 base and J 6 bases, leaving 13 bases between the germline ends. Germline CDR1 is KGHSY and CDR2 is FQNENV. This CDR3 spans 15 amino acids. The chain's CDR3 is CASSQFLGLANEQFF. CDR3 in DNA: TGTGCCAGCAGCCAATTTTTAGGGCTAGCCAATGAGCAGTTCTTC.

The genes are TRBV12-5 and TRBJ2-1; 8 bases align to TRBD2. Germline CDR1 is LGHNT and CDR2 is FRNRAP. The CDR3 has 19 residues. V was pared by 2 bases and J by 2 bases, with 14 bases of the junction left unmatched. In nucleotides, the CDR3 is TGTGCTAGTGGTTTGCCCCCATATAGCGGGGAAGGCACCTACAATGAGCAGTTCTTC. It translates to CASGLPPYSGEGTYNEQFF.

The chain links TRBV7-2 to TRBJ1-1, with 10 bases identical to TRBD1. Germline CDR1 reads SGHTA; CDR2 reads FQGNSA. The CDR3 totals 13 residues. V trimming: 3 bases; J trimming: 5 bases; junction bases outside the gene matches: 0. The CDR3 DNA is TGTGCCAGCAGCTTGGACAGGGGGACTGAAGCTTTCTTT. Translated: CASSLDRGTEAFF.

This chain links TRBV5-1 with TRBJ2-6; D unresolved. The CDR3 runs 17 residues. V lost 7 bases, J lost 3 bases, and 20 bases lay in between. CDR1 SGHRS and CDR2 YFSETQ come from the germline V gene. Here the CDR3 DNA reads TGCGCCAGCTCCCCTATGAGAGCCTCGTTTGGGGCCAACGTCCTGACTTTC. Translated, it gives CASSPMRASFGANVLTF.

This rearrangement joins TRBV12-3 or TRBV12-4 to TRBJ2-1; D might be TRBD2 (6 bases). Trimming stripped 11 bases from V and 5 bases from J, with 13 bases between. The CDR3 contains 12 residues. CDR3 sequence (DNA): TGTGCCGGTGGGGACTCGGACAATGAGCAGTTCTTC. Amino acid sequence: CAGGDSDNEQFF.

The rearrangement links TRBV27 to TRBJ1-1; D not certain. The CDR3 extends over 13 amino acids. V was shortened by 6 bases and J by 5 bases, with 13 bases between the two germline ends. Germline CDR1 is MNHEY and CDR2 is SMNVEV (reference sequence). The CDR3 is CASSLVERTEAFF. As DNA, the CDR3 is TGTGCCAGCAGCCTAGTGGAGAGGACTGAAGCTTTCTTT.

This chain uses TRBV3-1 (or the pseudogene TRBV3-2) with TRBJ1-3, with TRBD1 identical over 8 bases. The CDR3 length is 14 residues. Unmatched junction bases numbered 3, after V lost 4 bases and J lost 4 bases. The germline CDR1 and CDR2 sequences are LGHDT and YNNKEL (reference sequence). The CDR3 bases are TGTGCCAGCAGCCTGGGACAGGAGGGAAACACCATATATTTT. Protein sequence: CASSLGQEGNTIYF.

The chain combines TRBV30 with TRBJ2-3, with a possible D match to TRBD2 (6 bases). CDR3 length equals 13 residues. Per the germline V gene, CDR1 is GTSNPN and CDR2 is SVGIG (reference sequence). Trimming cost V 4 bases and J 6 bases, with 14 bases left between them. The CDR3 here is CAWTSLGGDTQYF. The CDR3 nucleotides read TGTGCCTGGACCTCTTTGGGAGGTGATACGCAGTATTTT.

The V call is TRBV10-3, the J call TRBJ1-1, with D perhaps matching TRBD1 (5 bases). In germline, CDR1 is ENHRY, CDR2 SYGVKD. V lost 2 bases and J lost 3, with 10 bases in between. The CDR3 length is 14 residues. CDR3: CAISERGSDTEAFF. Written as DNA, the CDR3 is TGTGCCATCAGTGAGAGGGGCAGCGACACTGAAGCTTTCTTT.

The V and J genes are TRBV19 and TRBJ2-2, with D tentatively TRBD2 (7 bases). V was pared by 9 bases and J by 1 base, with 12 bases between. Germline V gene sequence: CDR1 LNHDA, CDR2 SQIVND (reference sequence). This CDR3 region has 14 residues. CDR3 coding DNA: TGTGCCAGCGGGGGGCTCCTGAACACCGGGGAGCTGTTTTTT. Translation: CASGGLLNTGELFF.

This clone came up once. The chain couples TRBV11-3 to TRBJ2-7; TRBD1 agrees at 9 bases. Per germline, CDR1 SGHNT and CDR2 YENEEA. V lost 4 bases and J lost 4; bases outside the gene matches: 11. The CDR3 runs 16 residues. Written as DNA, the CDR3 is TGTGCCAGCAGCTCGTCTCGGACAGGGGCGTCATACGAGCAGTACTTC. It is translated as CASSSSRTGASYEQYF.

The chain joins TRBV5-4 to TRBJ1-2, with TRBD1 identical over 7 bases. Germline assignment: CDR1 SGHNT and CDR2 YYREEE (reference sequence). The CDR3 sequence is 14 residues long. V was clipped by 6 bases and J by 1 base; unmatched bases: 6. CDR3 protein: CASTVGQLNYGYTF. The CDR3 DNA is TGTGCCAGCACGGTGGGACAGCTTAACTATGGCTACACCTTC.

This clone was recorded once. The J gene is TRBJ1-1, the V gene TRBV6-5; weak D call: TRBD1 (5 bases). Germline CDR1 MNHEY, CDR2 SVGAGI. The V end was cut by 2 bases, the J end by 5 bases, with 12 bases between. This CDR3 region has 14 residues. The CDR3 bases are TGTGCCAGCAGTTACAAGACAGTGGAGACTGAAGCTTTCTTT. Residues: CASSYKTVETEAFF.

This chain uses TRBV19 with TRBJ2-2; 7 bases are shared with TRBD1. Per germline, CDR1 LNHDA and CDR2 SQIVND (reference sequence). The CDR3 sequence is 16 residues long. The junction had 6 bases not matched to a gene; V was cut back by 4 bases and J by 1 base. For the CDR3, the DNA is TGTGCCAGTAGTACACCAAGGACAGGGAACACCGGGGAGCTGTTTTTT. As protein: CASSTPRTGNTGELFF.

The rearrangement joins TRBV3-1 (or the pseudogene TRBV3-2) to TRBJ1-1; TRBD1 matches at 8 bases. CDR1 and CDR2 (germline): LGHDT, YNNKEL (reference sequence). The CDR3 has 13 amino acids. The junction had 6 bases not matched to a gene; V was cut back by 2 bases and J by 10 bases. CDR3 bases: TGTGCCAGCAGCCAATATCAGGGGGCGAGAGCTTTCTTT. Protein sequence: CASSQYQGARAFF.

CDR3 amino acids: CAWSVQGRDTQYF. DNA for the CDR3: TGTGCCTGGAGTGTTCAGGGTCGAGATACGCAGTATTTT. This chain uses TRBV30 with TRBJ2-3; possible D gene TRBD1, 5 bases. The CDR3 loop spans 13 amino acids. Germline V gives CDR1 GTSNPN, CDR2 SVGIG (reference sequence). With 0 bases removed from V and 5 bases from J, the gap between germline ends came to 9 bases.

The gene calls are TRBV9 and TRBJ1-3, with D possibly TRBD1 on 6 matching bases. CDR1 and CDR2 from the germline V gene are SGDLS and YYNGEE. CDR3 length: 16 amino acids. V was trimmed by 4 bases and J by 0 bases, leaving 14 bases between them. The CDR3 sequence: CASSPRQASSGNTIYF. The CDR3 coding sequence is TGTGCCAGCAGCCCCAGACAGGCGAGCTCTGGAAACACCATATATTTT.